A single sample is the source of the 32 T cell receptor beta chains below, sequenced in a study of T cells in Graves' hyperthyroidism and ophthalmopathy (dated by TCRdb to the late 2010s). The library was obtained by multiplex PCR. The listed sequencing device is Illumina HiSeq 2000. TCR beta CDR3 regions were amplified from RNA transcripts. The TCR CDR3 was subjected to a first round of RT-PCR using the HTBI primer set and the Qiagen OneStep RT-PCR kit. TCRdb redid the processing of the public reads, applying fastp at Q25 and MiXCR, and retained in-frame beta chains. Every CDR3 protein is listed once, alongside the most common genes and DNA of its rows. Counted in this sample were 340,000 or so distinct CDR3 sequences; about 21% of them appeared once. The top ten clonotypes cover around half of the sample. The sample comprised blood. These receptors were taken from a woman aged 50 to 60 with Graves' hyperthyroidism.

This clonotype has a handful of counts. The junction shows a germline mismatch at one end, possibly a read error. The J gene is TRBJ2-3, the V gene TRBV9; D perhaps matches TRBD2 (6 bases). From germline, CDR1 is SGDLS and CDR2 YYNGEE. This CDR3 has 17 amino acids. In DNA form, the CDR3 reads TGTGCCGGCAGCGTAGGCATAGCGGAAAAAAGCACAGATACGCAGTATTTT. This sequence encodes CAGSVGIAEKSTDTQYF.

This clonotype was seen a few times. This rearrangement joins TRBV9 to TRBJ1-2, with no clear D. The germline V and J ends were trimmed by 3 bases and 8 bases, with 8 bases remaining between them. The CDR3 length is 11 residues. Germline V gene sequence: CDR1 SGDLS, CDR2 YYNGEE. Written as DNA, the CDR3 is TGTGCCAGCAGCGAAGGTACCGGCTACACCTTC. This gives the protein CASSEGTGYTF.

The table lists this clonotype with many counts. The rearrangement links TRBV11-3 to TRBJ1-2; D not certain. Germline loops: CDR1 SGHNT, CDR2 YENEEA. V gave up 0 bases and J gave up 1 base, with 15 bases separating them. The CDR3 has 17 amino acids. Written as DNA, the CDR3 is TGTGCCAGCAGCTTAGAAGTCCCCCCGGGCGGTAACTATGGCTACACCTTC. It codes for CASSLEVPPGGNYGYTF.

This chain joins TRBV2 and TRBJ2-7; D not certain. V was pared by 4 bases and J by 4 bases, with 14 bases between. The germline CDR1 and CDR2 sequences are SNHLY and FYNNEI. CDR3 length equals 14 residues. The CDR3 nucleotides are TGTGCCAGCAGTGGTCAGAATGTCGGGTACGAGCAGTACTTC. This codes for CASSGQNVGYEQYF.

This clonotype has only a few counts. The gene calls are TRBV6-2 or TRBV6-3 and TRBJ2-1; possible D gene TRBD2, 5 bases. Germline-derived CDR1 and CDR2 are MNHEY and SVGEGT. V lost 3 bases and J lost 9, with 15 bases in between. This CDR3 comprises 14 residues. The CDR3 DNA reads TGTGCCAGCAGTTATGGGAACGGTGCGGGTGAGCAGTTCTTC. It translates to CASSYGNGAGEQFF.

This chain joins TRBV7-2 and TRBJ2-2, with 8 bases that match TRBD2. The length of the CDR3 is 16 residues. Trimming at V came to 2 bases and at J to 0 bases, leaving 2 bases not matched to a gene. Per the germline V gene, CDR1 is SGHTA and CDR2 is FQGNSA. CDR3 coding DNA: TGTGCCAGCAGCTTACAAGCGGGAGCGAACACCGGGGAGCTGTTTTTT. Its translation: CASSLQAGANTGELFF.

The chain employs TRBV7-3 and TRBJ1-1; no clear D. The V end was cut by 5 bases, the J end by 1 base, with 14 bases between. Germline V gene data show CDR1 as SGHTA and CDR2 as FQGTGA. The CDR3 loop spans 15 amino acids. CDR3 in DNA: TGTGCCAGCAGCCAAGACGGTTGGGAGAACACTGAAGCTTTCTTT. As protein: CASSQDGWENTEAFF.

This clonotype was recorded many times. The chain is built from TRBV5-1 and TRBJ1-1, with TRBD1 identical over 8 bases. This CDR3 comprises 15 residues. J gave up 1 base and V 4 bases, and 6 bases lay outside the gene matches. CDR1 SGHRS and CDR2 YFSETQ come from the germline V gene. The chain's CDR3 is CASSPRTGRNTEAFF. The DNA of the CDR3 is TGCGCCAGCAGCCCCCGGACAGGGCGGAACACTGAAGCTTTCTTT.

This clonotype was observed a few times. The chain joins TRBV10-3 to TRBJ2-5; unclear D gene. Trimming removed 10 bases at V and 2 bases at J, with 11 bases between. The CDR3 extends over 12 amino acids. The V gene's germline CDR1 is ENHRY and CDR2 SYGVKD. CDR3 in amino acids: CATKSVQETQYF. The DNA for the CDR3 is TGTGCCACCAAGTCGGTACAAGAGACCCAGTACTTC.

This chain uses TRBV7-6 with TRBJ2-7; 12 nucleotides align to TRBD1. Losses at the gene ends were 4 bases for V and 6 bases for J; bases not matched to a gene: 10. The germline CDR1 and CDR2 sequences are SGHVS and FNYEAQ. The CDR3 length is 16 residues. In nucleotides, the CDR3 is TGTGCCAGCAGCTGGGACAGGGGGCCCCTCGGCGGCGAGCAGTACTTC. This encodes CASSWDRGPLGGEQYF.

This clonotype was observed many times. The V and J genes are TRBV28 and TRBJ2-7; no clear D. Trimming left V 5 bases short and J 5 bases short, with 10 bases between. The CDR3 extends over 12 amino acids. CDR1 MDHEN and CDR2 SYDVKM come from the germline V gene. Written as DNA, the CDR3 is TGTGCCAGCAGTCCCGCCGGTGACGAGCAGTACTTC. This sequence encodes CASSPAGDEQYF.

This chain links TRBV11-3 with TRBJ2-7; 7 bases align to TRBD1. CDR1 is SGHNT, CDR2 YENEEA, per germline. This CDR3 has 18 residues. V gave up 2 bases and J gave up 2 bases; unmatched junction bases: 15. CDR3 amino acids: CASSLQSSFDREAYEQYF. The CDR3 DNA follows: TGTGCCAGCAGCTTACAATCGTCCTTTGACAGGGAAGCCTACGAGCAGTACTTC.

The chain joins TRBV20-1 to TRBJ2-5; 8 bases map to TRBD1. With 4 bases clipped from V and 3 bases from J, the junction kept 7 bases outside the gene matches. CDR1 and CDR2 from the germline V gene are DFQATT and SNEGSKA (reference sequence). The CDR3 is 14 amino acids. The CDR3 nucleotides are TGCAGTGCTATCGGCAGGGGGCGGGAAGAGACCCAGTACTTC. Amino acid sequence: CSAIGRGREETQYF.

J is TRBJ1-5 and V is TRBV20-1, with no clear D. Germline V lookup: CDR1 DFQATT, CDR2 SNEGSKA (reference sequence). The CDR3 runs to 15 residues. Trimming stripped 3 bases from V and 2 bases from J, with 14 bases between. CDR3 sequence: CSARPAGRGNQPQHF. The CDR3 coding sequence is TGCAGTGCTAGGCCGGCAGGACGGGGCAATCAGCCCCAGCATTTT.

This clonotype was counted between two and nine times. V is TRBV6-1 and J is TRBJ1-3; D remains unclear. Germline loops: CDR1 MNHNS, CDR2 SASEGT. The CDR3 extends over 15 amino acids. Trimming took off 6 bases at V and 2 bases at J, with 14 bases between the two ends. CDR3 DNA sequence: TGTGCCAGCAGCCTAGACCCAGCTCCTGGAAACACCATATATTTT. This translates into CASSLDPAPGNTIYF.

V and J are TRBV3-1 and TRBJ2-2; 7 bases fit TRBD2. This CDR3 spans 14 amino acids. The J segment lost 6 bases and the V segment lost 8 bases, leaving 9 bases of the junction unmatched. Germline V gives CDR1 LGHDT, CDR2 YNNKEL (reference sequence). The DNA for the CDR3 is TGTGCCAGCGGTTTCCGGGGGGTTCCCGGGGAGCTGTTTTTT. Translated, it gives CASGFRGVPGELFF. The entire variable domain, with the rest obtained from reference TRBV3-1 and TRBJ2-2, is as follows: DTAVSQTPKYLVTQMGNDKSIKCEQNLGHDTMYWYKQDSKKFLKIMFSYNNKELIINETVPNRFSPKSPDKAHLNLHINSLELGDSAVYFCASGFRGVPGELFFGEGSRLTVL.

This clonotype was seen repeatedly, ten times or more. The CDR3 DNA reads as TGTGCCTGGAGTCTAATGAACACTGAAGCTTTCTTT. It encodes CAWSLMNTEAFF. The chain uses TRBV30 and TRBJ1-1; D is undetermined. Germline V gene lookup returns CDR1 GTSNPN and CDR2 SVGIG (reference sequence). This CDR3 has 12 amino acids. The germline V and J ends were trimmed by 2 bases and 0 bases, with 4 bases remaining between them. The full variable domain, in which reference TRBV30 and TRBJ1-1 provide the parts outside the CDR3, is SQTIHQWPATLVQPVGSPLSLECTVEGTSNPNLYWYRQAAGRGLQLLFYSVGIGQISSEVPQNLSASRPQDRQFILSSKKLLLSDSGFYLCAWSLMNTEAFFGQGTRLTVV.

V usage is TRBV12-3 or TRBV12-4 and J usage is TRBJ2-2, with D tentatively TRBD1 or TRBD2 (7 bases each). The CDR3 consists of 15 residues. Trimming removed 5 bases from V and 4 bases from J, with 14 bases in between. The CDR3 protein is CASSPTGRGTGELFF. CDR3 nucleotides: TGTGCCAGCAGTCCGACAGGGAGGGGCACCGGGGAGCTGTTTTTT.

Ten or more counts support this clonotype. The chain joins TRBV20-1 to TRBJ2-1, with a possible D match to TRBD1 (5 bases). Germline loops: CDR1 DFQATT, CDR2 SNEGSKA (reference sequence). This CDR3 has 12 residues. V was clipped by 3 bases and J by 10 bases, with 13 bases between them. CDR3 in amino acids: CSASKPAGEQFF. The CDR3 region has the DNA TGCAGTGCTAGTAAGCCCGCAGGGGAGCAGTTCTTC.

This clonotype occurred a few times. J is TRBJ2-4 and V is TRBV4-1, with D possibly TRBD2 on 7 matching bases. This CDR3 contains 16 residues. Looked up from germline, CDR1 is MGHRA and CDR2 is YSYEKL. V lost 7 bases and J 6 bases, leaving 22 bases between the germline ends. CDR3 DNA: TGCGCCAGCACCGTTACACAAAGGGGGGGCGGAAACATTCAGTACTTC. Translating gives CASTVTQRGGGNIQYF.

The V gene is TRBV12-3 or TRBV12-4, the J gene TRBJ2-1; TRBD2 matches 13 bases. With V trimmed by 5 bases and J by 8 bases, 6 bases remained unmatched. This CDR3 is 15 amino acids long. The CDR3 protein is CASSPGLAGMYEQFF. The CDR3 coding sequence is TGTGCCAGCAGTCCGGGACTAGCGGGAATGTATGAGCAGTTCTTC.

This clonotype has ten or more counts. The rearrangement joins TRBV3-1 to TRBJ2-5, with D possibly called TRBD1 or TRBD2 (5 bases each). Germline V gene data show CDR1 as LGHDT and CDR2 as YNNKEL (reference sequence). Trimming took off 0 bases at V and 6 bases at J, with 11 bases between the two ends. The CDR3 extends over 14 amino acids. The CDR3 spells CASSQEGTAKTQYF. The CDR3 DNA reads TGTGCCAGCAGCCAAGAGGGGACGGCGAAGACCCAGTACTTC.

This clonotype was observed many times. The chain links TRBV3-1 to TRBJ2-1, with D possibly being TRBD2 (6 bases). Trimming removed 2 bases at V and 6 bases at J, with 14 bases between. Germline V CDR1 and CDR2: LGHDT, YNNKEL (reference sequence). This CDR3 has 15 amino acids. CDR3 nucleotides: TGTGCCAGCAGCCAAACTGGGGCTAGCGTCAATGAGCAGTTCTTC. Translation gives CASSQTGASVNEQFF.

This clonotype was seen many times. The chain recombines TRBV20-1 with TRBJ1-1; 7 nucleotides align to TRBD1. Germline-derived CDR1 and CDR2 are DFQATT and SNEGSKA (reference sequence). The CDR3 contains 13 residues. V was clipped by 6 bases and J by 4 bases; unmatched bases: 8. CDR3: CSASQGWSTEAFF. The CDR3 DNA is TGCAGTGCCTCACAGGGGTGGAGCACTGAAGCTTTCTTT.

In its sample, this clonotype was seen many times. V and J are TRBV7-3 and TRBJ2-3, with D unresolved. From germline, CDR1 is SGHTA and CDR2 FQGTGA. Trimming took 3 bases from V and 5 from J, leaving 12 bases between them. The CDR3 is made up of 14 amino acids. The CDR3 sequence is CASSFRSARDTQYF. The CDR3 coding sequence is TGTGCCAGCAGCTTCCGCTCCGCCCGAGATACGCAGTATTTT. Supplemented by reference TRBV7-3 and TRBJ2-3, the full variable domain reads GAGVSQTPSNKVTEKGKYVELRCDPISGHTALYWYRQSLGQGPEFLIYFQGTGAADDSGLPNDRFFAVRPEGSVSTLKIQRTERGDSAVYLCASSFRSARDTQYFGPGTRLTVL.

This clonotype was counted at least ten times. The V call is TRBV2, the J call TRBJ1-5; D remains ambiguous. From germline, CDR1 is SNHLY and CDR2 FYNNEI. V lost 6 bases, J lost 6 bases, and 12 bases lay in between. The CDR3 has 13 residues. The CDR3, as DNA: TGTGCCAGCAGAGAACGGGCTCCTCAGCCCCAGCATTTT. This encodes CASRERAPQPQHF.

A few counts support this clonotype. This chain links TRBV20-1 with TRBJ2-4; TRBD1 or TRBD2 may be the D gene (6 bases each). Germline CDR1 and CDR2: DFQATT and SNEGSKA (reference sequence). V shed 3 bases and J shed 5 bases, with 17 bases lying between them. This CDR3 has 15 residues. Here the CDR3 reads CSARSRGRMENIQYF. In nucleotides, the CDR3 is TGCAGTGCTAGGTCCCGGGGGCGAATGGAAAACATTCAGTACTTC.

This clonotype was observed a handful of times. The V gene is TRBV6-2 or TRBV6-3, the J gene TRBJ2-4; 11 positions agree with TRBD2. Germline trimming cut 6 bases from V and 6 bases from J; bases unmatched to any gene: 7. Germline values: CDR1 MNHEY, CDR2 SVGEGT. This CDR3 has 15 amino acids. The CDR3 here is CASSKTSGSGNIQYF. The DNA of the CDR3 is TGTGCCAGCAGCAAAACTAGCGGGAGTGGAAACATTCAGTACTTC.

This clonotype has a count of ten or more. The V call is TRBV30, the J call TRBJ2-5, with D possibly TRBD2 on 7 matching bases. The CDR3 loop spans 14 amino acids. Trimming cost V 2 bases and J 1 base, with 11 bases left between them. Per the germline V gene, CDR1 is GTSNPN and CDR2 is SVGIG (reference sequence). The CDR3 loop is CAWSKGGVQETQYF. Here the CDR3 DNA reads TGTGCCTGGAGTAAAGGGGGGGTCCAAGAGACCCAGTACTTC.

This clonotype came up many times. This rearrangement joins TRBV2 to TRBJ2-5; no definite D call. From germline, CDR1 is SNHLY and CDR2 FYNNEI. The ends were cut back, 3 bases at V and 0 bases at J, with 8 bases in the middle. This CDR3 has 14 residues. As DNA, the CDR3 is TGTGCCAGCAGTGAGTTAGGGTACCAAGAGACCCAGTACTTC. It translates to CASSELGYQETQYF.

This chain uses TRBV11-2 with TRBJ1-1; D not resolved. In germline, CDR1 is SGHAT, CDR2 FQNNGV. This CDR3 is built from 12 residues. Trimming left V 4 bases short and J 4 bases short, with 7 bases between. CDR3 region: CASSYTTTEAFF. The CDR3 nucleotides are TGTGCCAGCAGCTACACAACCACTGAAGCTTTCTTT.

J is TRBJ2-1 and V is TRBV6-1; 11 bases line up with TRBD2. V shed 6 bases, J shed 5 bases, and the junction held 6 bases outside the gene matches. Germline V gene lookup returns CDR1 MNHNS and CDR2 SASEGT. This CDR3 contains 15 residues. The CDR3 protein is CASSSGTSGDNEQFF. The CDR3 nucleotides read TGTGCCAGCAGCTCCGGGACTAGCGGTGACAATGAGCAGTTCTTC.